This T cell receptor (beta chain) was sequenced for a study of shared clonotypes between healthy human individuals. About the study: The composition of the donors was a couple of women and a few men aged 18 to 49. General study points: Among non-shared clonotypes, generation probabilities were lower than among those shared by all four donors.

Trimming removed 4 bases from V and 6 bases from J, with 10 bases in between. This CDR3 region has 12 residues. CDR1 and CDR2 from the germline V gene are MNHNY and SVGAGI (reference sequence). CD45RA-negative memory and CD45RA+ naive subsets were split from the CD4+ cells. A word on this clone: Its antigen is as yet unknown.

Libraries were prepared by immunoSEQ multiplex PCR; TCRdb keeps only in-frame clonotypes and omits some of them. This table holds some 1 million clones, 75% found once. The sequenced material came from memory CD4+ T cells sorted from blood. Subset given: CD45RA-negative fraction. The J gene is TRBJ2-7, the V gene TRBV6-6; D is possibly TRBD2 (6 bases). The clonotype comes from a man between 18 and 35 years old in good health. CDR3 protein: CASSFLAIEQYF. DNA of the CDR3: TGTGCCAGCAGTTTTCTAGCGATCGAGCAGTACTTC.